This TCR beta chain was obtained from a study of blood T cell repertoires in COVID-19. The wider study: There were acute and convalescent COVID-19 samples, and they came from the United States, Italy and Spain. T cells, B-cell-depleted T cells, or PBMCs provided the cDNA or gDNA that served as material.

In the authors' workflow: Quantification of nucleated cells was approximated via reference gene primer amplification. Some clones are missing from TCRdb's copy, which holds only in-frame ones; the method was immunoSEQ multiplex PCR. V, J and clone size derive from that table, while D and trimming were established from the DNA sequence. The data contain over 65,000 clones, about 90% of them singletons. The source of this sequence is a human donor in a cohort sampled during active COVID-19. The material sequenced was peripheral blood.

The CDR3 DNA follows: TGTGCCAGCAGCTTTAGCGGGAACACCGGGGAGCTGTTTTTT. This gives the protein CASSFSGNTGELFF. J is TRBJ2-2 and V is TRBV11-2; D possibly corresponds to TRBD2 (6 bases). Germline V gene sequence: CDR1 SGHAT, CDR2 FQNNGV. Trimming shortened V by 3 bases and J by 1 base, and 6 bases separated the two germline ends. The CDR3 contains 14 residues.